These 27 T cell receptor beta chains originate from one sample sequenced in a study of ipilimumab plus nivolumab after autologous stem cell transplantation. Sequencing was performed with immunoSEQ multiplex PCR; in TCRdb, only in-frame clones are kept and a portion is missing. The sample shows tens of thousands of clones, more than 80% of them seen only once. This specimen was PBMCs, taken in a trial of ipilimumab plus nivolumab as post-transplant consolidation. The receptors stem from a male donor with diffuse large B-cell lymphoma.

This chain connects TRBV4-1 to TRBJ1-1, with a tentative D call TRBD1 (6 bases). With 0 bases removed from V and 6 bases from J, the gap between germline ends came to 17 bases. Germline assignment: CDR1 MGHRA and CDR2 YSYEKL. This CDR3 spans 16 amino acids. CDR3 region: CASSQDLGRKGAEAFF. Written as DNA, the CDR3 is TGCGCCAGCAGCCAAGATCTTGGCAGGAAGGGGGCTGAAGCTTTCTTT.

The V and J genes are TRBV29-1 and TRBJ2-3, with TRBD2 as a possible D gene (6 bases). Per the germline V gene, CDR1 is SQVTM and CDR2 is ANQGSEA. Trimming left V 5 bases short and J 1 base short, with 10 bases between. This CDR3 is built from 13 residues. The CDR3 coding sequence is TGCAGCGTTATGTGGGGGGGCACAGATACGCAGTATTTT. Its protein is CSVMWGGTDTQYF.

The chain uses TRBV11-2 and TRBJ2-3, with 7 bases aligning to TRBD1. V lost 1 base and J lost 2; bases outside the gene matches: 6. Per the germline V gene, CDR1 is SGHAT and CDR2 is FQNNGV. There are 16 residues in the CDR3. The DNA of the CDR3 is TGTGCCAGCAGCTTAGTAGGGGGACAGCCCACAGATACGCAGTATTTT. Protein sequence: CASSLVGGQPTDTQYF.

The chain uses TRBV5-1 and TRBJ1-6; 7 bases align to TRBD1. V gave up 7 bases and J gave up 5 bases; unmatched junction bases: 27. The CDR3 contains 21 residues. Germline V lookup: CDR1 SGHRS, CDR2 YFSETQ. The CDR3 DNA follows: TGCGCCAGCTTTAGGTCTTTAGGACAGGATGCAAATTTGGGGAATAATTCACCCCTCCACTTT. Its translation is CASFRSLGQDANLGNNSPLHF.

The V gene is TRBV5-1, the J gene TRBJ2-3; D is possibly TRBD2 (5 bases). The CDR3 is 16 amino acids. CDR1 and CDR2 from the germline V gene are SGHRS and YFSETQ. V lost 4 bases, J lost 3 bases, and 18 bases lay in between. Here the CDR3 DNA reads TGCGCCAGCAGCCCTTTGGACTCACCTATGACAGATACGCAGTATTTT. It codes for CASSPLDSPMTDTQYF.

This clone was detected only a few times. The chain combines TRBV6-1 with TRBJ1-2; D perhaps matches TRBD1 (5 bases). V gave up 8 bases and J gave up 6 bases, with 13 bases separating them. Germline V CDR1 and CDR2: MNHNS, SASEGT. The CDR3 sequence is 12 residues long. CDR3 loop: CASGTTANGYTF. CDR3 sequence (DNA): TGTGCCAGCGGAACGACAGCCAATGGCTACACCTTC.

V is TRBV7-9 and J is TRBJ1-3, with 8 nucleotides matching TRBD1. CDR1 and CDR2 from the germline V gene are SEHNR and FQNEAQ (reference sequence). The CDR3 contains 15 residues. V shed 5 bases, J shed 4 bases, and the junction held 7 bases outside the gene matches. The DNA of the CDR3 is TGTGCCAGCAGCCCGGGACAGGTGCGGGGAAACACCATATATTTT. Protein product: CASSPGQVRGNTIYF.

V is TRBV6-6 and J is TRBJ2-3; D call uncertain. V was cut by 2 bases and J by 4 bases, with 10 bases left in between. The germline V gene encodes CDR1 MNHNY and CDR2 SVGAGI (reference sequence). The length of the CDR3 is 14 residues. CDR3 loop: CASSYLGSSDTQYF. The CDR3 coding sequence is TGTGCCAGCAGTTACCTCGGCTCCTCAGATACGCAGTATTTT.

The CDR3 sequence is CASQPYGGDEQFF. CDR3 DNA: TGTGCCAGTCAACCCTATGGGGGTGATGAGCAGTTCTTC. The rearrangement links TRBV19 to TRBJ2-1, with D perhaps being TRBD1 or TRBD2 (5 bases each). CDR3 length equals 13 residues. Trimming took off 8 bases at V and 8 bases at J, with 16 bases between the two ends. Germline V CDR1 and CDR2: LNHDA, SQIVND (reference sequence). The full variable domain, rest sourced from reference TRBV19 and TRBJ2-1, is DGGITQSPKYLFRKEGQNVTLSCEQNLNHDAMYWYRQDPGQGLRLIYYSQIVNDFQKGDIAEGYSVSREKKESFPLTVTSAQKNPTAFYLCASQPYGGDEQFFGPGTRLTVL.

This clone was counted once. This chain links TRBV6-1 with TRBJ2-7; a possible D gene is TRBD1 (6 bases). The CDR3 is made up of 15 amino acids. Germline V gene lookup returns CDR1 MNHNS and CDR2 SASEGT. The germline V and J ends were trimmed by 2 bases and 2 bases, with 13 bases remaining between them. The CDR3 DNA follows: TGTGCCAGCAGTGAATATTGGGACAACACCTACGAGCAGTACTTC. It encodes CASSEYWDNTYEQYF.

The sample holds one count of this clone. The chain recombines TRBV6-1 with TRBJ1-2; D unresolved. The CDR3 spans 16 residues. From germline, CDR1 is MNHNS and CDR2 SASEGT. Trimming took 3 bases from V and 6 from J, leaving 20 bases between them. CDR3 sequence reads: CASSDRRVSGSNGYTF. The CDR3 DNA follows: TGTGCCAGCAGTGACCGACGAGTTTCGGGGTCTAATGGCTACACCTTC.

In this sample, this clone turned up once. The rearrangement joins TRBV4-2 to TRBJ1-2; D is unclear. Trimming stripped 5 bases from V and 2 bases from J, with 6 bases between. The CDR3 sequence is 12 residues long. CDR1 is LGHNA, CDR2 YNFKEQ, per germline. The CDR3 is CASSEGNYGYTF. The CDR3, as DNA: TGTGCCAGCAGCGAGGGAAACTATGGCTACACCTTC.

The table lists this clone with a few counts. This chain joins TRBV7-2 and TRBJ1-1; D unresolved. CDR3 length equals 13 residues. Germline values: CDR1 SGHTA, CDR2 FQGNSA. V lost 5 bases and J 0 bases, leaving 7 bases between the germline ends. CDR3 region: CASSPQMNTEAFF. The CDR3 DNA is TGTGCCAGCAGCCCACAGATGAACACTGAAGCTTTCTTT.

This CDR3 reads CASSTRPENYGYTF. CDR3 bases: TGCGCCAGCAGCACCAGGCCAGAGAACTATGGCTACACCTTC. The chain uses TRBV5-1 and TRBJ1-2; no firm D call. Germline V lookup: CDR1 SGHRS, CDR2 YFSETQ. Trimming left V 4 bases short and J 2 bases short, with 12 bases between. The CDR3 has 14 amino acids.

This clone turned up a few times. The chain uses TRBV6-1 and TRBJ2-1; possibly TRBD2 for D (6 bases). The CDR3 has 15 residues. V lost 2 bases, J lost 7 bases, and 15 bases lay in between. The germline gives CDR1 MNHNS, CDR2 SASEGT. CDR3 in amino acids: CASSERGLVGNEQFF. In DNA, the CDR3 is TGTGCCAGCAGTGAAAGGGGACTGGTGGGGAATGAGCAGTTCTTC.

This clone appeared a single time. V gene TRBV10-2 combines with J gene TRBJ2-1; TRBD2 aligns across 13 bases. The CDR3 is made up of 16 amino acids. Germline CDR1 is WSHSY and CDR2 is SAAADI. V gave up 0 bases and J gave up 7 bases; unmatched junction bases: 3. CDR3: CASSESRTSGGNEQFF. In DNA form, the CDR3 reads TGCGCCAGCAGTGAGTCGAGGACTAGCGGGGGAAATGAGCAGTTCTTC.

The chain combines TRBV7-9 with TRBJ2-7, with D possibly TRBD1 on 5 matching bases. The germline V gene has CDR1 SEHNR and CDR2 FQNEAQ (reference sequence). The CDR3 loop spans 15 amino acids. V lost 5 bases and J 4 bases, leaving 18 bases between the germline ends. The CDR3 DNA follows: TGTGCCAGCAGCCCGAAAGCCCCTGACAGTTACGAGCAGTACTTC. This gives the protein CASSPKAPDSYEQYF.

The rearrangement links TRBV11-3 to TRBJ2-3, with D unresolved. Looked up from germline, CDR1 is SGHNT and CDR2 is YENEEA. Trimming left V 4 bases short and J 1 base short, with 15 bases between. The CDR3 is made up of 16 amino acids. The CDR3 nucleotides are TGTGCCAGCAGCTCGGGTCAGCCAGGAGGCACAGATACGCAGTATTTT. Protein sequence: CASSSGQPGGTDTQYF.

The chain employs TRBV4-1 and TRBJ2-3, with 10 bases matching TRBD2. V was pared by 0 bases and J by 4 bases, with 10 bases of the junction left unmatched. Germline V gives CDR1 MGHRA, CDR2 YSYEKL. The CDR3 contains 18 residues. The CDR3 spells CASSQDRSTAGGPDTQYF. CDR3 nucleotide sequence: TGCGCCAGCAGCCAAGATAGATCGACAGCGGGGGGGCCAGATACGCAGTATTTT.

This clone has a handful of counts. The rearrangement uses TRBV7-2 and TRBJ1-5; the D is unclear. The CDR3 has 13 residues. The germline gives CDR1 SGHTA, CDR2 FQGNSA. Trimming pared 2 bases from V and 6 bases from J, leaving 8 bases between. The chain's CDR3 is CASSLNLRQPQHF. The CDR3 nucleotides read TGTGCCAGCAGCTTAAATCTGCGTCAGCCCCAGCATTTT.

J is TRBJ2-2 and V is TRBV19; perhaps TRBD1 as D (6 bases). With 7 bases removed from V and 6 bases from J, the gap between germline ends came to 21 bases. This CDR3 is 16 amino acids long. In germline, CDR1 is LNHDA, CDR2 SQIVND (reference sequence). This CDR3 is CASTSAGTQGSGELFF. Written as DNA, the CDR3 is TGTGCCAGTACCTCAGCTGGGACACAGGGATCCGGGGAGCTGTTTTTT.

This sequence joins TRBV21-1 and TRBJ1-6. TRBV21-1 corresponds to a pseudogene. This CDR3 has 21 amino acids. The CDR3 spells CASSIGVAGTRPPGHNSPLHF. CDR3 nucleotides: TGTGCCAGCAGCATTGGGGTAGCCGGGACCCGTCCTCCCGGACATAATTCACCCCTCCACTTT.

This clone was counted a few times. This chain connects TRBV6-1 to TRBJ1-5; D remains ambiguous. The germline CDR1 and CDR2 sequences are MNHNS and SASEGT. The CDR3 is 16 residues long. The ends were cut back, 2 bases at V and 0 bases at J, with 11 bases in the middle. As DNA, the CDR3 is TGTGCCAGCAGTGAATCTGTGGGCCATAGCAATCAGCCCCAGCATTTT. This translates into CASSESVGHSNQPQHF.

The chain carries TRBV28 and TRBJ1-2, with D unclear. Germline V gene lookup returns CDR1 MDHEN and CDR2 SYDVKM. The CDR3 extends over 11 amino acids. Trimming took 7 bases from V and 9 from J, leaving 12 bases between them. The CDR3 nucleotides are TGTGCCAGCACTAACCTATCACGCTACACCTTC. It translates to CASTNLSRYTF.

The V call is TRBV18, the J call TRBJ2-1; the D gene is possibly TRBD1 (8 bases). CDR3 length: 14 residues. V shed 3 bases and J shed 8 bases, with 14 bases lying between them. CDR1 KGHSH and CDR2 LQKENI come from the germline V gene. CDR3 region: CASSPNRGRDEQFF. In nucleotides, the CDR3 is TGTGCCAGCTCACCTAACAGGGGGAGGGATGAGCAGTTCTTC.

This chain links TRBV30 with TRBJ2-3, with a possible D match to TRBD2 (6 bases). Germline V gene sequence: CDR1 GTSNPN, CDR2 SVGIG (reference sequence). The V gene lost 2 bases and the J gene lost 0 bases, with 24 bases spanning the gap. The CDR3 length is 19 residues. The CDR3 region is CAWSPATVTSLPSTDTQYF. The CDR3 DNA reads as TGTGCCTGGAGTCCCGCAACCGTAACTAGCCTACCCAGCACAGATACGCAGTATTTT.

This clone has only one observation. This sequence joins TRBV4-3 and TRBJ1-4; perhaps TRBD1 as D (6 bases). The ends were cut back, 4 bases at V and 3 bases at J, with 12 bases in the middle. The CDR3 is made up of 15 amino acids. Germline assignment: CDR1 LGHNA and CDR2 YSLEER. The CDR3 protein is CASSPGGRSNEKLFF. CDR3 DNA sequence: TGCGCCAGCAGCCCCGGGGGCAGGTCTAATGAAAAACTGTTTTTT.